The rows below give T cell receptor beta chains drawn from one sample of a study of shared clonotypes between healthy human individuals. Using immunoSEQ multiplex PCR, the repertoire was profiled, and TCRdb retains in-frame clones only, with some absent. The sample carries roughly 2,000,000 clones, roughly 93% recorded once. Sequences were obtained from naive CD8+ T cells from PBMCs. The receptors come from a man between 18 and 35 years old in good health. Some clones in this sample may be carry-over from other donors' samples. Each CDR3 is given with its conserved first and last residue. The D gene is left open where the match is weak. Not every row has a clone size; where given, it reads once, few, many or a size class.

d_call clone_size j_call v_call cdr3_nt cdr3_aa
TRBD1 - TRBJ2-1 TRBV27 TGTGCCAGCAGAATAGGGGGCCGATACAATGAGCAGTTCTTC CASRIGGRYNEQFF
TRBD1 - TRBJ2-2 TRBV7-6 TGTGCCAGCAGCCCCGCGACAGGGACCGGGGAGCTGTTTTTT CASSPATGTGELFF
- - TRBJ1-1 TRBV27 TGTGCCAGCAGTTCAGGGATTCGCACTGAAGCTTTCTTT CASSSGIRTEAFF
TRBD1 - TRBJ1-2 TRBV15 TGTGCCACCAGCAGGGACGACAGGGAAAATGGCTACACCTTC CATSRDDRENGYTF
TRBD1 - TRBJ2-7 TRBV7-8 TGTGCCAGCAGCTTAGGAAGGACAGGGTGGGAGCAGTACTTC CASSLGRTGWEQYF
- once TRBJ1-2 TRBV27 TGTGCCAGCAGTTTGAAGATGGGCGACTATGGCTACACCTTC CASSLKMGDYGYTF
- - TRBJ2-3 TRBV28 TGTGCCAGCATCGACCACCGCGAGGGGTACGCAGATACGCAGTATTTT CASIDHREGYADTQYF
- - TRBJ2-7 TRBV27 TGTGCCAGCAGTCCAAGCCATGGCCCCGGACTTAAGGCCTACGAGCAGTACTTC CASSPSHGPGLKAYEQYF
- - TRBJ1-2 TRBV9 TGTGCCAGCAGCGACAGGGAGTCCCTAATTAACTATGGCTACACCTTC CASSDRESLINYGYTF
- - TRBJ2-7 TRBV6-5 TGTGCCAGCAGCCCTAGGCGGCACGGATCTTACGAGCAGTACTTC CASSPRRHGSYEQYF
- - TRBJ2-1 TRBV7-8 TGTGCCAGCAGCTTAGCCCCAGCCACAGTCCCCTACAATGAGCAGTTCTTC CASSLAPATVPYNEQFF
TRBD2 - TRBJ2-1 TRBV4-1 TGCGCCAGCAGCCATCCCGGGACTAGCGATGAGCAGTTCTTC CASSHPGTSDEQFF
- once TRBJ1-2 TRBV6-1 TGTGCCAGCAGTGAAGGCTACAGGGAGGGATATGGCTACACCTTC CASSEGYREGYGYTF
TRBD2 - TRBJ2-7 TRBV27 TGTGCCAGCAGTGCTAGCGGCTACGAGCAGTACTTC CASSASGYEQYF
- - TRBJ2-7 TRBV6-1 TGTGCCAGCAGCGACAGGGCGGGACAGCCTTACGAGCAGTACTTC CASSDRAGQPYEQYF
TRBD2 - TRBJ2-2 TRBV5-6 TGTGCCAGCAGCTTCGCCAACACACTAGCGGGAGGGCAAAGCGGGGAGCTGTTTTTT CASSFANTLAGGQSGELFF
TRBD1 - TRBJ2-3 TRBV5-1 TGCGCCAGCAGCCCTCGACAGGGGATTAGCACAGATACGCAGTATTTT CASSPRQGISTDTQYF
TRBD1 - TRBJ1-2 TRBV10-2 TGCGCCACCTTGACAGGGGATGGCTACACCTTC CATLTGDGYTF
TRBD1 - TRBJ2-7 TRBV9 TGTGCCAGCAGCTCCGGGACAGGGTCAAAGCAGTACTTC CASSSGTGSKQYF
- - TRBJ1-1 TRBV10-1 TGCGCCAGCAGCCCCACCCCCGGACGGCACACTGAAGCTTTCTTT CASSPTPGRHTEAFF
- once TRBJ1-3 TRBV15 TGTGCCACCAGCAGTGGGGGCAACTCTGGAAACACCATATATTTT CATSSGGNSGNTIYF
- - TRBJ2-1 TRBV7-8 TGTGCCAGCAGCTTGTTAGCGGCCTCCTACAATGAGCAGTTCTTC CASSLLAASYNEQFF
- - TRBJ1-2 TRBV11-2 TGTGCCAGCAGCTTGACATCTAACTATGGCTACACCTTC CASSLTSNYGYTF
- - TRBJ2-1 TRBV4-2 TGTGCCAGCAGCCAAGATCCGATATTAGCATCCGAGCAGTTCTTC CASSQDPILASEQFF
- - TRBJ1-4 TRBV9 TGTGCCAGCAGCGTAGGAGGGTTAACTAATGAAAAACTGTTTTTT CASSVGGLTNEKLFF
- - TRBJ1-5 TRBV28 TGTGCCAGCAGTTTTGGGACCTCGATCTATAGCAATCAGCCCCAGCATTTT CASSFGTSIYSNQPQHF
- - TRBJ1-2 TRBV11-2 TGTGCCATCCTCAACGTCGACTATGGCTACACCTTC CAILNVDYGYTF
- - TRBJ1-5 TRBV19 TGTGCCAGTAGCCAGGGTGGTCAGCCCCAGCATTTT CASSQGGQPQHF
TRBD1 - TRBJ2-7 TRBV9 TGTGCCAGCAGCGCCAGGACAGGGTGGGAGCAGTACTTC CASSARTGWEQYF
TRBD2 - TRBJ2-5 TRBV28 TGTGCCAGCAGCTTTACATTTAACCCGGGACTAGCGGAGGAATGGGGAGAGACCCAGTACTTC CASSFTFNPGLAEEWGETQYF
TRBD1 - TRBJ1-1 TRBV13 TGTGCCAGCAGCTTAATTACAGGGGGCGCGGAAGTAAACACTGAAGCTTTCTTT CASSLITGGAEVNTEAFF
- - TRBJ2-7 TRBV5-5 TGTGCCAGCAAGCTGAGAGGGGATTATGAGTACTTC CASKLRGDYEYF
TRBD2 - TRBJ2-4 TRBV28 TGTGCCAGCAGTTCCCTGGGACTAGTACATCCTGCCTCTCAGTACTTC CASSSLGLVHPASQYF
- - TRBJ2-3 TRBV7-8 TGTGCCAGCAGCTTAGTTCGGGGGCGCGGCCCCCGGATGACAGATACGCAGTATTTT CASSLVRGRGPRMTDTQYF
- - TRBJ1-2 TRBV5-4 TGTGCCAGCAGCTTGGACCCTGACAGTCCCTATGGCTACACCTTC CASSLDPDSPYGYTF
- - TRBJ1-5 TRBV9 TGTGCCAGCAGCGTAGACGGAGGGCTCAATCAGCCCCAGCATTTT CASSVDGGLNQPQHF
TRBD1 - TRBJ1-4 TRBV9 TGTGCCAGCAGCGTAGATGGGCAGGGGGCCGAAAAACTGTTTTTT CASSVDGQGAEKLFF
- - TRBJ1-2 TRBV6-1 TGTGCCAGCAGCTCCGGACATTCCTCTAACTATGGCTACACCTTC CASSSGHSSNYGYTF
TRBD1 - TRBJ2-1 TRBV30 TGTGCCTGGAGCGGGACAGGGGCGTTCTACAATGAGCAGTTCTTC CAWSGTGAFYNEQFF
TRBD1 - TRBJ2-1 TRBV7-6 TGTGCCAGCAGCTTGACCGACAGGGTAGGTTTCCACAATGAGCAGTTCTTC CASSLTDRVGFHNEQFF
- - TRBJ1-6 TRBV10-3 TGTGCCATCGGGGCAGGGAATAATTCACCCCTCCACTTT CAIGAGNNSPLHF
TRBD1 - TRBJ2-1 TRBV7-3 TGTGCCAGCAGTAAGACAGGGGGCCATGAGCAGTTCTTC CASSKTGGHEQFF
- - TRBJ2-7 TRBV7-9 TGTGCCAGCAGCTTAGTCTCCAGGCCGTACTACGAGCAGTACTTC CASSLVSRPYYEQYF
TRBD1 - TRBJ2-1 TRBV4-3 TGCGCCAGCAGCCCCGGGACAGGGGGGATCAATGAGCAGTTCTTC CASSPGTGGINEQFF
TRBD1 - TRBJ2-7 TRBV27 TGTGCCAGCAGTTCCCCGGGACAGGGGGCGCGGGAGCAGTACTTC CASSSPGQGAREQYF
- - TRBJ2-2 TRBV28 TGTGCCAGCAGCCGTATCCTTTGGGGTTCCGGGGAGCTGTTTTTT CASSRILWGSGELFF
TRBD2 - TRBJ2-7 TRBV6-1 TGTGCCAGCAGTGAAGGACTAGCGGTATCCTACGAGCAGTACTTC CASSEGLAVSYEQYF
- - TRBJ1-4 TRBV7-6 TGTGCCAGCAGCTTAGAATATGGGCCAGGGGAAAAACTGTTTTTT CASSLEYGPGEKLFF